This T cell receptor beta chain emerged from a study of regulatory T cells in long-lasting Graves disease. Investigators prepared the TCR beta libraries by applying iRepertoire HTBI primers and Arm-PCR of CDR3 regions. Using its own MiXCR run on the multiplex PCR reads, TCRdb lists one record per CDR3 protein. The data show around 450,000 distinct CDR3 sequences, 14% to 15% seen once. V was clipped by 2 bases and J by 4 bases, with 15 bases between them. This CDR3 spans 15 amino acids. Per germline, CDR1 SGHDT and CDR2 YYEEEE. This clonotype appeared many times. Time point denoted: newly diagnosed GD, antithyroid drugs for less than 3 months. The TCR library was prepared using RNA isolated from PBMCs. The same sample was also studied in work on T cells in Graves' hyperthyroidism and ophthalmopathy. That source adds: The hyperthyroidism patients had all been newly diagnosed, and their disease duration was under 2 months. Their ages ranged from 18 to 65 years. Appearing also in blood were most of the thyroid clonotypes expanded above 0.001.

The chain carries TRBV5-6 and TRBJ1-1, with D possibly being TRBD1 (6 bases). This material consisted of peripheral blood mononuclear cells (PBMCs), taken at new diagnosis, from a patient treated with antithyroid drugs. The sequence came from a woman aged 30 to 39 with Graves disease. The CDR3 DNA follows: TGTGCCAGCAGCTTTAGACAGGTCACGGGCACTGAAGCTTTCTTT. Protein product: CASSFRQVTGTEAFF.